This paragraph covers one T cell receptor (beta chain) sequence. The antigen is not known. CDR1 and CDR2 from the germline V gene are MNHNS and SASEGT. The CDR3 runs to 16 residues. Trimming left V 4 bases short and J 0 bases short, with 13 bases between. The data stem from a study of T cells in localized non-small cell lung cancer. The repertoire was sequenced with immunoSEQ multiplex PCR; TCRdb's copy has only in-frame clones and lacks some. The profile shows approximately 21,000 clones, roughly 88% of them singletons. Points from the study as a whole: Among the top 100 tumor clones, a median approximately 55 appeared in adjacent lung. Elevated circulating T cell density in blood was associated with longer overall survival.

The rearrangement links TRBV6-1 to TRBJ1-3; D not certain. The sequencing here drew on peripheral blood mononuclear cells, taken before any cancer treatment. This receptor was identified in a male donor older than 55 with stage II lung adenocarcinoma. CDR3 sequence reads: CASSVLTVNSGNTIYF. The CDR3 nucleotides read TGTGCCAGCAGTGTGTTGACCGTTAACTCTGGAAACACCATATATTTT.